This TCR beta chain was captured by sequencing in a study of blood T cell repertoires in COVID-19. As handled by the study authors: Estimation of nucleated cell counts was performed using reference gene primer amplification. TCRdb keeps only in-frame clones here, not all; method: immunoSEQ multiplex PCR. V, J and clone size are taken as reported in that table, and D and trimming were inferred from the DNA itself. In the table there are over 150,000 clones, about 87% of which are singletons. CDR1 SQVTM and CDR2 ANQGSEA come from the germline V gene. The CDR3 has 18 residues. J lost 0 bases, V lost 7 bases, and 10 bases had no gene match.

The J gene is TRBJ2-2, the V gene TRBV29-1; 14 bases map to TRBD2. Sequences were obtained from peripheral blood. The origin of this receptor is a man in his sixties with COVID-19, enrolled during active disease. The CDR3 sequence: CSARGLAGGRANTGELFF. The CDR3 region has the DNA TGCAGCGCGCGTGGACTAGCGGGGGGCCGGGCGAACACCGGGGAGCTGTTTTTT.